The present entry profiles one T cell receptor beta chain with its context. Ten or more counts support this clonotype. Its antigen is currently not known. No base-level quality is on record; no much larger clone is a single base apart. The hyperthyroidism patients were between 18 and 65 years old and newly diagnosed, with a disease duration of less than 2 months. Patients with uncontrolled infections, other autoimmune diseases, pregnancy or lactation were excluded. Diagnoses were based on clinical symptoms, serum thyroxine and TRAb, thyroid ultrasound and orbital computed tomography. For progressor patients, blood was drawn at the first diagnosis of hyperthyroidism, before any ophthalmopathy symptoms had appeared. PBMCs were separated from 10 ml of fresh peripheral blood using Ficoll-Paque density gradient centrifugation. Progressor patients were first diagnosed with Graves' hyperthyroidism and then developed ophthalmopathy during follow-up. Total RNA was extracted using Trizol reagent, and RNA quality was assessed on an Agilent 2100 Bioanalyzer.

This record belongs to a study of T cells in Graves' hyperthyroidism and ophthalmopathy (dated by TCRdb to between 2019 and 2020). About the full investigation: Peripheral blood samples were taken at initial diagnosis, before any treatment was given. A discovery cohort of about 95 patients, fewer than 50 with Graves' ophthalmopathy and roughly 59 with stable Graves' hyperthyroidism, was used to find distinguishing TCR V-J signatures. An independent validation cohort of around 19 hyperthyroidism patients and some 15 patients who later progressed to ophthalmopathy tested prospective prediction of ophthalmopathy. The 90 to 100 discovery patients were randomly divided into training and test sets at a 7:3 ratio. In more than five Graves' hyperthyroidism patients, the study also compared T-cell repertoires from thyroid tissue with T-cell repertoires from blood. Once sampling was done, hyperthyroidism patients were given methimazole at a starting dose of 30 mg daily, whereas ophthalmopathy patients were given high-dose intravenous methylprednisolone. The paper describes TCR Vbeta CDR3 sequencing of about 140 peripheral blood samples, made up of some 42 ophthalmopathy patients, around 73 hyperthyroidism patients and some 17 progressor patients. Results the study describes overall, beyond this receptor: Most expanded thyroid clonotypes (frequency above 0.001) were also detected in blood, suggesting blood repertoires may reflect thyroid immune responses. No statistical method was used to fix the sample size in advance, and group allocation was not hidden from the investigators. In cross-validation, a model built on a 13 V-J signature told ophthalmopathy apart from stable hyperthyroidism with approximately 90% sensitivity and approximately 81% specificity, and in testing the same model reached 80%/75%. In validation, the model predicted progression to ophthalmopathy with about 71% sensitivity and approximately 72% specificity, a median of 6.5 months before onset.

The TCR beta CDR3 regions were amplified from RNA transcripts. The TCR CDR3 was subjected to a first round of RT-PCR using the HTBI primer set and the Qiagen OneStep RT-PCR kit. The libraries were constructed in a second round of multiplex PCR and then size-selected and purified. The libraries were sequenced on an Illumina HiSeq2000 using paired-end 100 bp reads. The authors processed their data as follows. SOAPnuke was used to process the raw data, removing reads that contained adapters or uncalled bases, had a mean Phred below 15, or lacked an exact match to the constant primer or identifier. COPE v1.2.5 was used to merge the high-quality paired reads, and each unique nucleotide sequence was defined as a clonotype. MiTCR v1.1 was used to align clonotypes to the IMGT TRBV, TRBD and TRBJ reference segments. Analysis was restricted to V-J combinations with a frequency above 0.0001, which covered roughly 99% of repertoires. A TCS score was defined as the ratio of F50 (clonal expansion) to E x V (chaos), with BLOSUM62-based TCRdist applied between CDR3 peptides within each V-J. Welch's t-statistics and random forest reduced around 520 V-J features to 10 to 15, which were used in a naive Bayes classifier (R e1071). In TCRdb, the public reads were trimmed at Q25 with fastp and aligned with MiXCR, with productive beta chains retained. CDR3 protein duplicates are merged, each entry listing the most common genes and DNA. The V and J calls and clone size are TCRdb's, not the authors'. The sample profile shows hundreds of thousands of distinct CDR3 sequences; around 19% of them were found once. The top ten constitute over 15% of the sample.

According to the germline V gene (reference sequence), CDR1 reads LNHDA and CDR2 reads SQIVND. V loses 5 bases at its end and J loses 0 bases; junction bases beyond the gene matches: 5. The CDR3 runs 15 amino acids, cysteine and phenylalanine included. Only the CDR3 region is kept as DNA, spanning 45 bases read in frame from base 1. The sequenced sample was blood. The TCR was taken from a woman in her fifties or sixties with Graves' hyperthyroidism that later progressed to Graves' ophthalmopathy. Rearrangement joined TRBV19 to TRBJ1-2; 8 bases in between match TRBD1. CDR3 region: CASSPGQASNYGYTF. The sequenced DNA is TGTGCCAGTAGTCCGGGACAGGCTTCTAACTATGGCTACACCTTC. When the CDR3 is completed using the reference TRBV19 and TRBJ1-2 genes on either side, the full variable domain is DGGITQSPKYLFRKEGQNVTLSCEQNLNHDAMYWYRQDPGQGLRLIYYSQIVNDFQKGDIAEGYSVSREKKESFPLTVTSAQKNPTAFYLCASSPGQASNYGYTFGSGTRLTVV.